This paragraph reports one TCR beta chain. The antigen remains unidentified. Generated by immunoSEQ multiplex PCR, the TCRdb table keeps only in-frame clones and is missing some. The sample carries about a million clones, 60% to 80% recorded once. Trimming pared 6 bases from V and 3 bases from J, leaving 21 bases between. Germline V CDR1 and CDR2: SGHDN, FVKESK. The CDR3 is 16 amino acids. The data originate from a study of shared clonotypes between healthy human individuals. Study-wide context: Plates per donor: three CD4 naive, three CD4 memory, two CD8 naive, one CD8 memory.

Findings of the study overall: Depth of sequencing was expected to influence donor clonotype sharing. Generally, naive subsets (rather than memory subsets) showed larger estimated richness.

Within Nashville, Tennessee resided all donors, each a Caucasian adult. This sequence joins TRBV14 and TRBJ2-7; maybe TRBD2 (5 bases). Sequencing input: memory CD4+ T cells from PBMCs. Described subset: CD45RA-negative fraction. The sequence came from a man younger than 35 in good health. Some clones in this sample may be carry-over from other donors' samples. The CDR3 coding sequence is TGTGCCAGCAGGTGGACTGGATTGACTGGCAACTACGAGCAGTACTTC. Its translation is CASRWTGLTGNYEQYF.